The TCR beta chain described here comes from a study of T cells in tumors after PD-1 blockade. Study conclusions and caveats: Clonal replacement appeared only between pre- and post-treatment samples. Some novel exhausted tumor clones appeared in pre-treatment blood, suggesting peripheral recruitment. Expanded exhausted CD8+ clones after therapy were mostly novel clonotypes.

The assay was immunoSEQ multiplex PCR, and TCRdb's table has in-frame clones only and misses some. The sample lists almost 8,500 clones; roughly 60% were seen once. Time point here: second of two post-therapy site-matched biopsies around two months apart. The CDR3 runs to 14 residues. Germline loops: CDR1 MNHEY, CDR2 SVGAGI. Trimming stripped 5 bases from V and 2 bases from J, with 10 bases between. A word on this clone: The target antigen is unknown.

Here the sequenced sample was tumor tissue, taken after anti-PD-1 treatment. This receptor was taken from a human donor with basal cell carcinoma. The V and J genes are TRBV6-5 and TRBJ1-5, with no clear D. The CDR3 nucleotides are TGTGCCAGCAGTCAGGAAAAAGGCAATCAGCCCCAGCATTTT. This encodes CASSQEKGNQPQHF.